This T cell receptor (beta chain) was profiled in a study of blood T cell repertoires in COVID-19. Study details: Sample material is recorded as cDNA or gDNA derived from T cells, B-cell-depleted T cells, or PBMCs.

Data came from immunoSEQ multiplex PCR; TCRdb stores just in-frame clones and leaves some out. This table has approximately 260,000 clones, more than 75% appearing once. V lost 1 base, J lost 8 bases, and 12 bases lay in between. The CDR3 has 14 residues. CDR1 and CDR2 (germline): LGHNA, YNFKEQ. Enrollees, about 18 to 95 years old, lived in about two dozen US areas. Participants reported their clinical history, and cohort assignment relied on those reports. Participants classified as exposed had met a COVID-19 case within 2 weeks before study entry. The sequencing input was PBMCs or T cells enriched from blood (not recorded which). The receptor was derived from a woman aged 45 to 65 who had been exposed to COVID-19. The chain combines TRBV4-2 with TRBJ1-3, with TRBD1 as a possible D gene (5 bases). CDR3 region: CASSQGAGKDTIYF. CDR3 coding DNA: TGTGCCAGCAGCCAAGGGGCAGGGAAGGACACCATATATTTT.